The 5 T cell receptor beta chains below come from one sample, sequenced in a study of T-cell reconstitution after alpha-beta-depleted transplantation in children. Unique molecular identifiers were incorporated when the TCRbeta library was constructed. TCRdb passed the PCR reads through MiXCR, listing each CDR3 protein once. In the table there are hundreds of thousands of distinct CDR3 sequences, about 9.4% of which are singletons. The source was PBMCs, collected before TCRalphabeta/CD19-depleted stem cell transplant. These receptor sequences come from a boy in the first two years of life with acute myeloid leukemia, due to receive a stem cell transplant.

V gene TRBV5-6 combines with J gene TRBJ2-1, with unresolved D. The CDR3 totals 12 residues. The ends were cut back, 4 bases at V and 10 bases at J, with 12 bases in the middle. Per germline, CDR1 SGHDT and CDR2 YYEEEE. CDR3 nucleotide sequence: TGTGCCAGCAGCCCCGGGTCGCGGGAGCAGTTCTTC. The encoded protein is CASSPGSREQFF. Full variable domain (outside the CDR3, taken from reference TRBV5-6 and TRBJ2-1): DAGVTQSPTHLIKTRGQQVTLRCSPKSGHDTVSWYQQALGQGPQFIFQYYEEEERQRGNFPDRFSGHQFPNYSSELNVNALLLGDSALYLCASSPGSREQFFGPGTRLTVL.

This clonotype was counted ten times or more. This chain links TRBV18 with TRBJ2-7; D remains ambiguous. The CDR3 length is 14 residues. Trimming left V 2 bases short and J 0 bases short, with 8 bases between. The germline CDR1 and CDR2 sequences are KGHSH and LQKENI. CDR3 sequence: CASSPSGSSYEQYF. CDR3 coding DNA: TGTGCCAGCTCACCATCAGGTAGCTCCTACGAGCAGTACTTC.

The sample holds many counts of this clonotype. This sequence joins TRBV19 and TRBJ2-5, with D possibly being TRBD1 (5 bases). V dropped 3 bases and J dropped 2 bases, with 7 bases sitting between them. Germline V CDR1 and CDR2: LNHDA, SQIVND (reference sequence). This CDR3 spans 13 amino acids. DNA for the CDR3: TGTGCCAGTAGTATGCCAGGGCAAGAGACCCAGTACTTC. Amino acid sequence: CASSMPGQETQYF.

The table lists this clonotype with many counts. The CDR3 region is CASSLNPRDGGHGYTF. The CDR3 DNA reads TGTGCCAGCAGCTTAAACCCTAGGGACGGCGGGCATGGCTACACCTTC. The chain recombines TRBV7-3 with TRBJ1-2, with a weak D call TRBD1 (5 bases). Trimming stripped 1 base from V and 6 bases from J, with 18 bases between. There are 16 residues in the CDR3. Germline CDR1 is SGHTA and CDR2 is FQGTGA. The complete variable domain, with remaining parts taken from reference TRBV7-3 and TRBJ1-2, reads GAGVSQTPSNKVTEKGKYVELRCDPISGHTALYWYRQSLGQGPEFLIYFQGTGAADDSGLPNDRFFAVRPEGSVSTLKIQRTERGDSAVYLCASSLNPRDGGHGYTFGSGTRLTVV.

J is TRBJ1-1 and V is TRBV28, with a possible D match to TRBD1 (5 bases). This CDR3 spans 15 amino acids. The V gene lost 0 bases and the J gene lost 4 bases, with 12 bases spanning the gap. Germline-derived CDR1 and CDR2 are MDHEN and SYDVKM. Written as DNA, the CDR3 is TGTGCCAGCAGTTTATGGGCAGGGTTTCGCACTGAAGCTTTCTTT. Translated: CASSLWAGFRTEAFF. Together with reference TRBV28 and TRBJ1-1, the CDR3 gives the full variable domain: DVKVTQSSRYLVKRTGEKVFLECVQDMDHENMFWYRQDPGLGLRLIYFSYDVKMKEKGDIPEGYSVSREKKERFSLILESASTNQTSMYLCASSLWAGFRTEAFFGQGTRLTVV.